The rows below give T cell receptor beta chains drawn from one sample of a study of T cells in localized non-small cell lung cancer. Data came from immunoSEQ multiplex PCR; TCRdb stores just in-frame clones and leaves some out. The sample gives more than 100,000 clones, about 90% of which show up once; approximately 1.5% is in the top ten. Specimen: peripheral blood, collected before any cancer treatment. The source of these receptors is a female donor aged 60 or older with stage I lung adenocarcinoma. Each CDR3 is given with its conserved first and last residue. D genes are given only for firm matches. The size of a clone is reported for some rows only, either as once, few or many, or as a class for expanded clones.

TRBV28	.	.	TRBJ1-5	TGTGCCAGCAGTTCGACAGCACGCAGGGGGCCCCAGCATTTT	CASSSTARRGPQHF
TRBV2	.	.	TRBJ1-4	TGTGCCAGCGAGCGGGGGGCGCGGGAAAAACTGTTTTTT	CASERGAREKLFF
TRBV5-4	.	.	TRBJ2-7	TGTGCCAGCAGCTTGAGCTCTAGCTCCTACGAGCAGTACTTC	CASSLSSSSYEQYF
TRBV7-9	.	TRBD2	TRBJ2-5	TGTGCCAGCAGCTCCGGGACTAGCCTCCAAGAGACCCAGTACTTC	CASSSGTSLQETQYF
TRBV9	.	.	TRBJ1-3	TGTGCCAGCAGCCTCGAGGTGACTGGAAACACCATATATTTT	CASSLEVTGNTIYF
TRBV5-6	.	.	TRBJ2-1	TGTGCCAGCAGCTTATTCCCGGGGTTCTCCTACAATGAGCAGTTCTTC	CASSLFPGFSYNEQFF
TRBV20-1	.	.	TRBJ2-5	TGCAGTGCTAGGGTTGGGACCCAGTACTTC	CSARVGTQYF
TRBV27	.	.	TRBJ2-1	TGTGCCAGCAGTTTAATAACGGACCACAATGAGCAGTTCTTC	CASSLITDHNEQFF
TRBV28	once	TRBD2	TRBJ2-1	TGTGCCAGCAGTTTATTGTCGGGGGGTAGCAATGAGCAGTTCTTC	CASSLLSGGSNEQFF
TRBV5-4	.	.	TRBJ2-3	TGTGCCAGCAGTCGGAGGGGTCCTAGCACAGATACGCAGTATTTT	CASSRRGPSTDTQYF
TRBV10-3	.	TRBD1	TRBJ1-2	TGTGCCATCAGTGGGGGACAGGGGTACGGCTACACCTTC	CAISGGQGYGYTF
TRBV5-1	.	TRBD1	TRBJ1-1	TGCGCCAGCAGCTTGACCACCTACAGGGGATCAACTGAAGCTTTCTTT	CASSLTTYRGSTEAFF
TRBV5-4	once	.	TRBJ2-7	TGTGCCAGCAGCCAAGGACGGGACGGCCCCTACGAGCAGTACTTC	CASSQGRDGPYEQYF
TRBV6-5	.	TRBD2	TRBJ2-5	TGTGCCAGCAGTTACGGGGGGGGTACCCAAGAGACCCAGTACTTC	CASSYGGGTQETQYF
TRBV19	.	.	TRBJ1-5	TGTGCCAGTAGTAGCAGGGAATCACCTTATAGCAATCAGCCCCAGCATTTT	CASSSRESPYSNQPQHF
TRBV7-3	.	.	TRBJ1-3	TGTGCCAGCAGCTTAGACCCAGGACTTGGAAACACCATATATTTT	CASSLDPGLGNTIYF
TRBV6-1	.	.	TRBJ1-1	TGTGCCAGCGTAGGGGTTGATGACACTGAAGCTTTCTTT	CASVGVDDTEAFF
TRBV10-3	.	.	TRBJ2-7	TGTGCCATCAAGGAGGGGATTAGGGCTAAGGAGGACGAGCAGTACTTC	CAIKEGIRAKEDEQYF
TRBV29-1	.	.	TRBJ1-5	TGCAGCGTTAAAACTGAGATAGGCAATCAGCCCCAGCATTTT	CSVKTEIGNQPQHF
TRBV6-5	.	TRBD2	TRBJ2-7	TGTGCCAGCAGCAGGACTAGCGAGAGCTCCTACGAGCAGTACTTC	CASSRTSESSYEQYF
TRBV10-3	.	.	TRBJ2-1	TGTGCCATCACCCCCCGAGGAGGGGGCCCGGGGGATGAGCAGTTCTTC	CAITPRGGGPGDEQFF
TRBV29-1	.	TRBD1	TRBJ2-1	TGCAGCGTCCCAATAGACAGGGGGGCGTTCTTC	CSVPIDRGAFF
TRBV7-9	.	.	TRBJ2-7	TGTGCCAGCAGCCCCGTCGGGCGTACCCCTGGCGAGCAGTACTTC	CASSPVGRTPGEQYF
TRBV5-4	once	TRBD2	TRBJ2-3	TGTGCCAGCAGCCCGGGACTAGCGGGTATAGATACGCAGTATTTT	CASSPGLAGIDTQYF
TRBV2	.	.	TRBJ1-5	TGTGCCAGCAGTGAAAGGACAGAGGTCAGTCAGCCCCAGCATTTT	CASSERTEVSQPQHF